This entry is about one T cell receptor beta chain. In the source study's methods: Quantification of nucleated cells was approximated via reference gene primer amplification. Assay: immunoSEQ multiplex PCR; the TCRdb copy retains only in-frame clones and omits some. D and trimming were read from the DNA, whereas the V and J calls and clone size are those reported in that table. The sample records fewer than 200,000 clones, approximately 91% being singletons. The data were taken from a study of blood T cell repertoires in COVID-19. V was shortened by 0 bases and J by 8 bases, with 14 bases between the two germline ends. CDR1 is LGHDT, CDR2 YNNKEL, per germline (reference sequence). CDR3 length: 15 amino acids.

The chain employs TRBV3-1 (or the pseudogene TRBV3-2) and TRBJ2-1; D is perhaps TRBD2 (5 bases). What was sequenced was peripheral blood. This clonotype originated in a man younger than 35 with COVID-19, enrolled during active disease. The CDR3 loop is CASSQDLAGFDEQFF. DNA for the CDR3: TGTGCCAGCAGCCAAGATTTGGCGGGTTTCGATGAGCAGTTCTTC.